Following are 14 T cell receptor beta chains from one sample sequenced in a study of blood T cell repertoires in COVID-19. Here immunoSEQ multiplex PCR was the method, and the copy in TCRdb shows in-frame clones only, minus some. The sample contains 75,000 to 95,000 clones, around 88% of which appear only once. Sequences were obtained from peripheral blood. These TCRs come from a man in his fifties or sixties with acute or convalescent COVID-19.

V is TRBV7-2 and J is TRBJ1-6, with D tentatively TRBD1 (6 bases). CDR3 size: 16 residues. V was shortened by 2 bases and J by 8 bases, with 16 bases between the two germline ends. The germline CDR1 and CDR2 sequences are SGHTA and FQGNSA. This CDR3 is CASSLMDPGGDSPLHF. CDR3 DNA sequence: TGTGCCAGCAGCTTAATGGACCCGGGGGGCGATTCACCCCTCCACTTT.

Here the CDR3 reads CASSYPRGGYTF. Here the CDR3 DNA reads TGTGCCAGCAGCTACCCCCGGGGGGGCTACACCTTC. The rearrangement joins TRBV11-2 to TRBJ1-2; the D gene is possibly TRBD1 (5 bases). The V gene lost 4 bases and the J gene lost 8 bases, with 11 bases spanning the gap. The CDR3 has 12 residues. Germline CDR1 SGHAT, CDR2 FQNNGV. The complete variable domain, with remaining parts taken from reference TRBV11-2 and TRBJ1-2, reads EAGVAQSPRYKIIEKRQSVAFWCNPISGHATLYWYQQILGQGPKLLIQFQNNGVVDDSQLPKDRFSAERLKGVDSTLKIQPAKLEDSAVYLCASSYPRGGYTFGSGTRLTVV.

The chain has TRBV27 and TRBJ2-7; 9 nucleotides line up with TRBD2. The CDR3 is made up of 14 amino acids. CDR1 is MNHEY, CDR2 SMNVEV, per germline (reference sequence). J was trimmed by 1 base and V by 10 bases; bases with no gene match: 8. CDR3 bases: TGTGCCACACACCCAAGCGGGGGGTCCTACGAGCAGTACTTC. It encodes CATHPSGGSYEQYF.

This chain links TRBV18 with TRBJ2-3, with 8 bases fitting TRBD1. V gave up 1 base and J gave up 1 base; unmatched junction bases: 10. The CDR3 has 18 amino acids. Germline V gene sequence: CDR1 KGHSH, CDR2 LQKENI. CDR3 sequence (DNA): TGTGCCAGCTCACCACGAATGGGACAGGATTTGGGCACAGATACGCAGTATTTT. It translates to CASSPRMGQDLGTDTQYF. Complete variable domain (other parts from reference TRBV18 and TRBJ2-3): NAGVMQNPRHLVRRRGQEARLRCSPMKGHSHVYWYRQLPEEGLKFMVYLQKENIIDESGMPKERFSAEFPKEGPSILRIQQVVRGDSAAYFCASSPRMGQDLGTDTQYFGPGTRLTVL.

In nucleotides, the CDR3 is TGTGCCACCAGTTCAGGGTCGGGCACCGGGGAGCTGTTTTTT. It specifies CATSSGSGTGELFF. The chain combines TRBV24-1 with TRBJ2-2, with a weak D call TRBD1 (5 bases). V lost 6 bases and J 4 bases, leaving 11 bases between the germline ends. The CDR3 has 14 residues. CDR1 and CDR2 (germline): KGHDR, SFDVKD.

The rearrangement uses TRBV6-5 and TRBJ1-2; D ambiguous. CDR1 and CDR2 (germline): MNHEY, SVGAGI. Trimming left V 0 bases short and J 7 bases short, with 18 bases between. This CDR3 region has 16 residues. The CDR3 bases are TGTGCCAGCAGTTACTCGAATAGCCTTATAACCACTGGCTACACCTTC. Protein: CASSYSNSLITTGYTF.

CDR3 DNA sequence: TGTGCCAGCAGTGACAGGGGAATCCAAGAGACCCAGTACTTC. Its protein is CASSDRGIQETQYF. The chain links TRBV6-1 to TRBJ2-5; perhaps TRBD1 as D (6 bases). Germline V CDR1 and CDR2: MNHNS, SASEGT. The V end was cut by 3 bases, the J end by 1 base, with 9 bases between. The CDR3 contains 14 residues.

This chain links TRBV5-6 with TRBJ1-1; weak D call: TRBD1 (6 bases). The CDR3 length is 15 residues. CDR1 is SGHDT, CDR2 YYEEEE, per germline. V was pared by 4 bases and J by 3 bases, with 16 bases between. CDR3 amino acids: CASSPVVGGDTEAFF. The DNA of the CDR3 is TGTGCCAGCAGCCCAGTAGTAGGGGGGGACACTGAAGCTTTCTTT. The full variable domain, with the rest looked up from reference TRBV5-6 and TRBJ1-1, is DAGVTQSPTHLIKTRGQQVTLRCSPKSGHDTVSWYQQALGQGPQFIFQYYEEEERQRGNFPDRFSGHQFPNYSSELNVNALLLGDSALYLCASSPVVGGDTEAFFGQGTRLTVV.

The chain employs TRBV6-6 and TRBJ2-6; tentatively, D is TRBD2 (7 bases). CDR3 size: 19 residues. Trimming took off 5 bases at V and 0 bases at J, with 20 bases between the two ends. CDR1 and CDR2 from the germline V gene are MNHNY and SVGAGI (reference sequence). CDR3 nucleotides: TGTGCCAGCAGTCCCTTCGCGGGGGCTCAAGGCTCTGGGGCCAACGTCCTGACTTTC. It yields the protein CASSPFAGAQGSGANVLTF.

The chain is built from TRBV3-1 (or the pseudogene TRBV3-2) and TRBJ2-3, with 12 bases matching TRBD2. CDR3 size: 15 residues. V shed 6 bases, J shed 4 bases, and the junction held 5 bases outside the gene matches. Looked up from germline, CDR1 is LGHDT and CDR2 is YNNKEL (reference sequence). DNA for the CDR3: TGTGCCAGCAGAGCTAGCGGGGGGGCGTCAGATACGCAGTATTTT. As protein: CASRASGGASDTQYF.

J is TRBJ1-4 and V is TRBV20-1, with D possibly being TRBD1 (5 bases). V was cut by 3 bases and J by 8 bases, with 13 bases left in between. CDR3 length: 13 amino acids. The germline CDR1 and CDR2 sequences are DFQATT and SNEGSKA (reference sequence). The CDR3 here is CSASGASFEKLFF. The CDR3 DNA reads as TGCAGTGCTAGTGGGGCTTCGTTCGAAAAACTGTTTTTT.

This clone was picked up one time. V and J are TRBV12-3 or TRBV12-4 and TRBJ1-1; D gene ambiguous. CDR3 size: 13 residues. The V gene lost 2 bases and the J gene lost 2 bases, with 6 bases spanning the gap. CDR3 in amino acids: CASSLWSNTEAFF. CDR3 nucleotide sequence: TGTGCCAGCAGTTTATGGAGTAACACTGAAGCTTTCTTT.

The chain couples TRBV6-5 to TRBJ1-4, with 7 bases that match TRBD1. The junction had 10 bases not matched to a gene; V was cut back by 2 bases and J by 10 bases. From germline, CDR1 is MNHEY and CDR2 SVGAGI. This CDR3 comprises 15 residues. The CDR3 DNA sequence: TGTGCCAGCAGTTACGGTGAAGGGGGCGCAGGAAAACTGTTTTTT. Translating gives CASSYGEGGAGKLFF.

The chain employs TRBV7-6 and TRBJ2-5; 7 bases are shared with TRBD2. V shed 5 bases and J 2 bases; nucleotides not matched to a gene: 8. The CDR3 contains 15 residues. CDR1 and CDR2 from the germline V gene are SGHVS and FNYEAQ. CDR3 sequence reads: CASSRSRGVQETQYF. The CDR3 coding sequence is TGTGCCAGCAGCCGATCCCGGGGGGTACAAGAGACCCAGTACTTC.